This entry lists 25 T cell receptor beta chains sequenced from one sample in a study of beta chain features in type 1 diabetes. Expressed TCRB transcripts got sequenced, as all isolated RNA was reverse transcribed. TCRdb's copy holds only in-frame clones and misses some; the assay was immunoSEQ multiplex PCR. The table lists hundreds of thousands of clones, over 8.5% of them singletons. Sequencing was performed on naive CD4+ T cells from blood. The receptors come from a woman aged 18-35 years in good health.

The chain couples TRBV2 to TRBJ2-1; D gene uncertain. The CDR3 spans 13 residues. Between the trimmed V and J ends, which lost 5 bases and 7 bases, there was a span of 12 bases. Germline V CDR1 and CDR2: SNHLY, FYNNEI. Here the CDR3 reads CASSPEVANEQFF. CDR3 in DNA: TGTGCCAGCAGTCCAGAGGTGGCGAATGAGCAGTTCTTC.

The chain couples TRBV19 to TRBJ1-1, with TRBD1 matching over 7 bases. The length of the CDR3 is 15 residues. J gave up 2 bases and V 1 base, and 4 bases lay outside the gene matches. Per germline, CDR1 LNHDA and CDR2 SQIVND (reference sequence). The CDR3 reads CASSIVGTANTEAFF. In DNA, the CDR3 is TGTGCCAGTAGTATAGTAGGGACAGCCAACACTGAAGCTTTCTTT.

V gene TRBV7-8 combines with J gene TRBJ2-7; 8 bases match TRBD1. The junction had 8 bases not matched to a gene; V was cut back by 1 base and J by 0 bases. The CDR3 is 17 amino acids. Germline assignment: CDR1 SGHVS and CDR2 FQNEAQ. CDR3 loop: CASSLGMTGANSYEQYF. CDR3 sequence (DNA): TGTGCCAGCAGCTTAGGAATGACAGGGGCTAACTCCTACGAGCAGTACTTC.

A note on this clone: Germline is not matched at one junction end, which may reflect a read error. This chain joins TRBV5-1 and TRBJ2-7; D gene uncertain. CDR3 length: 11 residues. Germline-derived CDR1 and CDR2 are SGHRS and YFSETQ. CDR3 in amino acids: CASSGVGSTDF. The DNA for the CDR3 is TGCGCCAGCAGCGGAGTTGGTTCGACGGACTTC.

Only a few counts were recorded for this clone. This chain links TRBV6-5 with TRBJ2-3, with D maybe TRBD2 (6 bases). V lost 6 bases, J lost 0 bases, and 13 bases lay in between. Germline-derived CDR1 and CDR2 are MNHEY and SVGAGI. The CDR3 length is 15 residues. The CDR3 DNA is TGTGCCAGCAGCTCCCTCGGGACTAGCACAGATACGCAGTATTTT. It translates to CASSSLGTSTDTQYF.

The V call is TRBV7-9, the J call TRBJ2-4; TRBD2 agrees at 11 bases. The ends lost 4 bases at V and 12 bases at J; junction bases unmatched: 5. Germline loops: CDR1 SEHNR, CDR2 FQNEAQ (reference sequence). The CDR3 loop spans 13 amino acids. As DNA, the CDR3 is TGTGCCAGCAGCTCCGGGACTAGCGGCCATCAGTACTTC. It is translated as CASSSGTSGHQYF.

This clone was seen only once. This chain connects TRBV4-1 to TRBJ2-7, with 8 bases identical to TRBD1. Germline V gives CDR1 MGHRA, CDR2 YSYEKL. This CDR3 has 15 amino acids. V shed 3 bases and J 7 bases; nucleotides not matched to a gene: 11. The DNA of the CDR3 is TGCGCCAGCAGCCAGGCCGACAGGGGCGCGGGGGAGCAGTACTTC. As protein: CASSQADRGAGEQYF.

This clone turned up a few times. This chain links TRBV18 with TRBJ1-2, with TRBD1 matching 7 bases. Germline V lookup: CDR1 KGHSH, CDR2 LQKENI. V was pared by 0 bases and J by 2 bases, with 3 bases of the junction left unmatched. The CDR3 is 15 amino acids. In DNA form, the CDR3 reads TGTGCCAGCTCACCACCGTCGACAGGGAACTATGGCTACACCTTC. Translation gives CASSPPSTGNYGYTF.

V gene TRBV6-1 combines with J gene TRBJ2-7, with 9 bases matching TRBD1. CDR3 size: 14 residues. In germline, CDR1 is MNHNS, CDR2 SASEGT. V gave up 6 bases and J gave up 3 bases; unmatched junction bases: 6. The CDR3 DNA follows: TGTGCCAGCAGGGCGGGGACAGGGCGCTACGAGCAGTACTTC. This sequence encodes CASRAGTGRYEQYF.

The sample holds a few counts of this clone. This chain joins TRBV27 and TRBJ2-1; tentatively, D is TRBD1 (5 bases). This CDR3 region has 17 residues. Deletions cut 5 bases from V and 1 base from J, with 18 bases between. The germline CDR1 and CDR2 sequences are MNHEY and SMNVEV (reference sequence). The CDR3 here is CASSPQGIGGSYNEQFF. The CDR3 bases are TGTGCCAGCAGTCCCCAGGGTATCGGTGGGTCCTACAATGAGCAGTTCTTC.

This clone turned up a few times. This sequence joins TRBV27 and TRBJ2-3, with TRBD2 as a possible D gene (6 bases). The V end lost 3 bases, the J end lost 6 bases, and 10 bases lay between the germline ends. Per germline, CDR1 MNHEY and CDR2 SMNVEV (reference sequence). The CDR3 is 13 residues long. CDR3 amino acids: CASSFGRGDTQYF. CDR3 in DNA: TGTGCCAGCAGTTTTGGACGGGGGGATACGCAGTATTTT.

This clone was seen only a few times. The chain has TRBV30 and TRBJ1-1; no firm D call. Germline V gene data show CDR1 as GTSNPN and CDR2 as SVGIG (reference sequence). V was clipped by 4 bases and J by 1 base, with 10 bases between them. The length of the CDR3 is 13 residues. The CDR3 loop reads CAWNRSPNTEAFF. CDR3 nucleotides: TGTGCCTGGAATCGGTCCCCGAACACTGAAGCTTTCTTT.

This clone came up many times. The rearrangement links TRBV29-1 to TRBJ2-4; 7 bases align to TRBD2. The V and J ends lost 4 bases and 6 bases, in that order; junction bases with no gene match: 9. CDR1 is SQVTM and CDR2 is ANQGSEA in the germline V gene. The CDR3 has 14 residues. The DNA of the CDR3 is TGCAGCGTTGCGCCGGGAGGCGAGGGAAACATTCAGTACTTC. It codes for CSVAPGGEGNIQYF.

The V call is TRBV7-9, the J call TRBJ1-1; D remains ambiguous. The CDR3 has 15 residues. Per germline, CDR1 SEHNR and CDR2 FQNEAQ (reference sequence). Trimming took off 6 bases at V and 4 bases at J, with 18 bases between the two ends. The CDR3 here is CASRGGNLESTEAFF. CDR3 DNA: TGTGCCAGCAGGGGAGGGAATCTCGAGAGCACTGAAGCTTTCTTT.

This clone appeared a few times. This CDR3 is CASSMSNPPQYF. Here the CDR3 DNA reads TGTGCCAGCTCAATGAGCAACCCGCCGCAGTATTTT. The chain is built from TRBV18 and TRBJ2-3; D not certain. Germline V gives CDR1 KGHSH, CDR2 LQKENI. This CDR3 has 12 amino acids. V dropped 5 bases and J dropped 10 bases, with 13 bases sitting between them. Variable domain in full (rest from reference TRBV18 and TRBJ2-3): NAGVMQNPRHLVRRRGQEARLRCSPMKGHSHVYWYRQLPEEGLKFMVYLQKENIIDESGMPKERFSAEFPKEGPSILRIQQVVRGDSAAYFCASSMSNPPQYFGPGTRLTVL.

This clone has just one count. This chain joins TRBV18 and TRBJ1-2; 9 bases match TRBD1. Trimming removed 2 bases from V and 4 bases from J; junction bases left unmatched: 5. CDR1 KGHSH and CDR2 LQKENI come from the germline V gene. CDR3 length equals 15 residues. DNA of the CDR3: TGTGCCAGCTCACCAGCAACAGGGGGCGGCTATGGCTACACCTTC. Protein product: CASSPATGGGYGYTF.

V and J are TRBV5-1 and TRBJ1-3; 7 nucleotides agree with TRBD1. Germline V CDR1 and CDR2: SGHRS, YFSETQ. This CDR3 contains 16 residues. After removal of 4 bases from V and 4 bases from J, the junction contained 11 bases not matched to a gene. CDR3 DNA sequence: TGCGCCAGCAGCAGGGACAGCACGACCTTAGGAAACACCATATATTTT. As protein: CASSRDSTTLGNTIYF.

The CDR3: CASREQGWETQYF. Written as DNA, the CDR3 is TGTGCCAGCAGAGAACAGGGGTGGGAGACCCAGTACTTC. The J gene is TRBJ2-5, the V gene TRBV6-1; 7 nucleotides align to TRBD1. From germline, CDR1 is MNHNS and CDR2 SASEGT. The CDR3 runs 13 residues. Trimming at V came to 6 bases and at J to 5 bases, leaving 6 bases not matched to a gene.

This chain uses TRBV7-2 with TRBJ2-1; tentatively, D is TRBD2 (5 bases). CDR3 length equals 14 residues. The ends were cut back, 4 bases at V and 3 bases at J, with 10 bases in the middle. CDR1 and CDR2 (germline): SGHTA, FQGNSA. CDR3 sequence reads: CASSSRGLYNEQFF. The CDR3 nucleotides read TGTGCCAGCAGCTCACGCGGGCTCTACAATGAGCAGTTCTTC.

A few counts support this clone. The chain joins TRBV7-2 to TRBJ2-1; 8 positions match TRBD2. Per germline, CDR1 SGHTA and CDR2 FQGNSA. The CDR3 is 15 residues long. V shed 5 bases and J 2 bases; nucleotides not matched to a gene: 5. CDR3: CASSPSGGAYNEQFF. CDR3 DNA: TGTGCCAGCAGCCCCAGCGGGGGTGCCTACAATGAGCAGTTCTTC.

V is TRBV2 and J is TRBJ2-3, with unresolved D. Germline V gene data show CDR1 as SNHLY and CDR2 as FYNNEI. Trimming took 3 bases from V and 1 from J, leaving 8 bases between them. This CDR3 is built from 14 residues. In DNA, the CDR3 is TGTGCCAGCAGTGAGATGCGTGGCACAGATACGCAGTATTTT. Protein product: CASSEMRGTDTQYF.

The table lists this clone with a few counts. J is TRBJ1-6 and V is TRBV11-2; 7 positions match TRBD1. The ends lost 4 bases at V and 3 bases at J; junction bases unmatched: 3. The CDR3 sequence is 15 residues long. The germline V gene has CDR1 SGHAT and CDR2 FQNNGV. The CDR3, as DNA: TGTGCCAGCAGCTCTGGGACAGTCTATAATTCACCCCTCCACTTT. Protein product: CASSSGTVYNSPLHF. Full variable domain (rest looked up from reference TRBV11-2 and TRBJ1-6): EAGVAQSPRYKIIEKRQSVAFWCNPISGHATLYWYQQILGQGPKLLIQFQNNGVVDDSQLPKDRFSAERLKGVDSTLKIQPAKLEDSAVYLCASSSGTVYNSPLHFGNGTRLTVT.

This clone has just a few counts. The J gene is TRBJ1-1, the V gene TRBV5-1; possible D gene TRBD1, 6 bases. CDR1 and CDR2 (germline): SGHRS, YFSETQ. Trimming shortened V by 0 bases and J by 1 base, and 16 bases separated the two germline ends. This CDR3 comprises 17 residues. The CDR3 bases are TGCGCCAGCAGCTTGGTAACCCTGCGGGGGCCGAACACTGAAGCTTTCTTT. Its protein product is CASSLVTLRGPNTEAFF.

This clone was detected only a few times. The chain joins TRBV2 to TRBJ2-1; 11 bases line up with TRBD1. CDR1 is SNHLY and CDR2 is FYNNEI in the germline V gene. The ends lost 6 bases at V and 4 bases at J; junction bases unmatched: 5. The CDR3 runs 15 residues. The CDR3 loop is CASSADRGQYNEQFF. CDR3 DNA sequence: TGTGCCAGCAGCGCGGACAGGGGGCAATACAATGAGCAGTTCTTC.

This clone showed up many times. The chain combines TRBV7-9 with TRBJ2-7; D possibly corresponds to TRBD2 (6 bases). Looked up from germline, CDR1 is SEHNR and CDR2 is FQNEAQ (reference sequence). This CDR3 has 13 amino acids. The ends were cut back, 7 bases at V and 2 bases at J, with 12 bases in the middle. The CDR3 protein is CASKGSGTYEQYF. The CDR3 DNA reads TGTGCCAGCAAGGGTAGCGGAACCTACGAGCAGTACTTC.